This T cell receptor (beta chain) was obtained from a study of response to subunit inactivated influenza vaccine listed by TCRdb under 2018. Study-wide context: Deep quantitative T cell receptor repertoire profiling was used in the study to track responses to a trivalent subunit inactivated influenza vaccine.

Libraries were constructed by RT-PCR. Sequencing was carried out with an Illumina HiSeq 2500. TCRdb trimmed public reads at Q25 via fastp, called clones via MiXCR and kept in-frame beta chains. Every distinct CDR3 protein forms one entry, paired with its most common genes and DNA. The sample includes roughly 160,000 distinct CDR3 sequences, with around a tenth observed a single time. About a third of the sample belongs to the ten largest clones. This clonotype was seen repeatedly, ten times or more. No cognate antigen has been identified for it. Base qualities were left out, and no much larger clone turns up one base away. The germline V gene encodes CDR1 MNHEY and CDR2 SVGAGI. Reading from cysteine to phenylalanine, the CDR3 counts 15 amino acids. CDR3 DNA is the only sequence kept; it has 45 bases, read in frame from the first base. The junction carries 20 bases between V and J, which are trimmed by 4 bases and 10 bases respectively.

Broad study findings and their caveats: The authors suggested that each seasonal influenza vaccination may recruit only a limited number of new T cells.

The TCR originated in a man in his fifties or sixties who received an inactivated influenza vaccine. Donor details come from another sample of the same person, matched by shared clones. The input for sequencing was CD8+ T cells sorted from PBMCs, taken around 2 years after vaccination. The V gene is TRBV6-5 and the J gene is TRBJ2-1; TRBD1 is perhaps the D gene, given 6 matching bases. The DNA sequence is TGTGCCAGCAGTTCGGGTCTAGGGGGTTTTTGGGAGCAGTTCTTC. This translates into CASSSGLGGFWEQFF.